The clone carrying this TCR beta chain was counted many times. Its matching antigen is unknown. This entry belongs to a study of T cells in Graves' hyperthyroidism and ophthalmopathy. Each ophthalmopathy patient scored at least 3 on the Clinical Activity Score and at least 4 on NOSPECS grade, with duration under 3 months. The source of the PBMCs was around 10 ml of fresh peripheral blood. The CDR3 regions of TCR beta were amplified from RNA transcripts. A first-round RT-PCR of the TCR CDR3 used the HTBI primer set. TCRdb redid the calling of the multiplex PCR reads with MiXCR, one entry per CDR3 protein. Of over 500,000 distinct CDR3 sequences listed, 15% to 20% are singletons. Study-wide points: A model using 13 V-J features told ophthalmopathy apart from stable hyperthyroidism.

The receptor was isolated from a woman younger than 45 with Graves' ophthalmopathy. The sample was blood.

The CDR3 reads CSAITRSEQYF. CDR3 in DNA: TGCAGTGCTATCACTAGATCCGAGCAGTACTTC. The chain has TRBV20-1 and TRBJ2-7; D is possibly TRBD2 (5 bases). The CDR3 has 11 residues. The V end was cut by 4 bases, the J end by 6 bases, with 10 bases between. Per the germline V gene, CDR1 is DFQATT and CDR2 is SNEGSKA (reference sequence).